The 6 T cell receptor beta chains below all came from one sample that was sequenced in a study of post-analysis software for immune sequencing data. General study results and limits: Comparison of patients with controls showed roughly five TRBV segments more frequent in patients, TRBV5-6, TRBV5-1 and TRBV20-1 among them.

These receptors have no known antigen. Unique molecular identifiers featured in each of the TCR beta cDNA libraries. TCRdb itself ran the PCR reads through MiXCR, one entry per CDR3 protein. The sample consists of roughly 800,000 distinct CDR3 sequences, approximately 57% of them appearing once. The specimen sequenced was blood. The receptors shown here come from a girl between 10 and 17 years old with multiple sclerosis.

The genes are TRBV5-1 and TRBJ1-1; a possible D gene is TRBD1 (5 bases). Germline V gene lookup returns CDR1 SGHRS and CDR2 YFSETQ. V dropped 0 bases and J dropped 4 bases, with 7 bases sitting between them. The CDR3 has 13 amino acids. In DNA form, the CDR3 reads TGCGCCAGCAGCTTGGGGGACGGCACTGAAGCTTTCTTT. It encodes CASSLGDGTEAFF.

V usage is TRBV20-1 and J usage is TRBJ2-1, with TRBD1 matching over 8 bases. Germline lookup yields CDR1 DFQATT and CDR2 SNEGSKA (reference sequence). This CDR3 is built from 15 residues. The V and J ends lost 0 bases and 8 bases, in that order; junction bases with no gene match: 9. CDR3 amino acids: CSARDPQGAGHEQFF. The DNA for the CDR3 is TGCAGTGCTAGAGATCCCCAGGGGGCGGGCCATGAGCAGTTCTTC.

This sequence joins TRBV9 and TRBJ2-2, with unresolved D. The CDR3 has 13 residues. The germline CDR1 and CDR2 sequences are SGDLS and YYNGEE. Trimming pared 3 bases from V and 8 bases from J, leaving 11 bases between. CDR3 DNA sequence: TGTGCCAGCAGCGCAGAGGCGGCTGGGGAGCTGTTTTTT. Encoded protein: CASSAEAAGELFF.

The rearrangement links TRBV2 to TRBJ2-3, with 8 nucleotides matching TRBD1. V was clipped by 8 bases and J by 1 base; unmatched bases: 2. Germline CDR1 reads SNHLY; CDR2 reads FYNNEI. The CDR3 contains 13 residues. The DNA for the CDR3 is TGTGCCAGCGCGGGACAGGGCACAGATACGCAGTATTTT. Translating it yields CASAGQGTDTQYF.

This clonotype showed up just a few times. The chain couples TRBV6-6 to TRBJ2-5; TRBD2 matches 8 bases. CDR3 length: 15 residues. V lost 4 bases and J lost 4; bases outside the gene matches: 8. Germline CDR1 MNHNY, CDR2 SVGAGI (reference sequence). The DNA of the CDR3 is TGTGCCAGCAGTTCCCAGCGGGAGCGGTTAGAGACCCAGTACTTC. This gives the protein CASSSQRERLETQYF.

V and J are TRBV18 and TRBJ2-4; no reliable D call. Trimming stripped 2 bases from V and 7 bases from J, with 9 bases between. Germline CDR1 is KGHSH and CDR2 is LQKENI. CDR3 length: 13 amino acids. The CDR3 nucleotides read TGTGCCAGCTCACCAGGCCTCTCGAACATTCAGTACTTC. Translating it yields CASSPGLSNIQYF.